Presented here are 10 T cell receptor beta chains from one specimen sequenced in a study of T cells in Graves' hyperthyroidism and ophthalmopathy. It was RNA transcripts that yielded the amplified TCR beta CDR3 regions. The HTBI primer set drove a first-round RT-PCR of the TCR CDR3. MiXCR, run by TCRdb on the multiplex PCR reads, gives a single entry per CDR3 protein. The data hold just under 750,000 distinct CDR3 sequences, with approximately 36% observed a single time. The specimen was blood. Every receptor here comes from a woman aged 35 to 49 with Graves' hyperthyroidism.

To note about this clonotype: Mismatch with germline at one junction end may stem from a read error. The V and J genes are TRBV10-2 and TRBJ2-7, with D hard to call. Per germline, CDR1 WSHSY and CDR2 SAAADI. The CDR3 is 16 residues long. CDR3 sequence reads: CASSYSVIQADYEQYF. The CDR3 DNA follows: TGTGCCAGCAGTTACTCAGTCATCCAGGCCGACTACGAGCAGTACTTC.

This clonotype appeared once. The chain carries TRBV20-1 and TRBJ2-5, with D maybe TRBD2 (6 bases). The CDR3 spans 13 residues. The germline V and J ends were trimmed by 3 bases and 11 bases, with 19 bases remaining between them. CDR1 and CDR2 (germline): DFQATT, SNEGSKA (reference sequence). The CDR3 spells CSAREGPTDTQYF. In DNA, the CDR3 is TGCAGTGCTAGGGAGGGGCCCACAGATACGCAGTACTTC.

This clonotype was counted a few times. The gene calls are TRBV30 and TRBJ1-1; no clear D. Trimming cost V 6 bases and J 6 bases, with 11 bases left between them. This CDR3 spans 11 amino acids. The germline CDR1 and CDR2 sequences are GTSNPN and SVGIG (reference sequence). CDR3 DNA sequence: TGTGCCTGTAACCTGTTGGCTGAAGCTTTCTTT. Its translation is CACNLLAEAFF.

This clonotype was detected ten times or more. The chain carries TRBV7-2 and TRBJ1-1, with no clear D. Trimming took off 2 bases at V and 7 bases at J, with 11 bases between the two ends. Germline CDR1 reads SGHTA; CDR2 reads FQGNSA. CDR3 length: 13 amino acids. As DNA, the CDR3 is TGTGCCAGCAGCTTAAGCTTGATCGGTGAAGCTTTCTTT. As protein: CASSLSLIGEAFF.

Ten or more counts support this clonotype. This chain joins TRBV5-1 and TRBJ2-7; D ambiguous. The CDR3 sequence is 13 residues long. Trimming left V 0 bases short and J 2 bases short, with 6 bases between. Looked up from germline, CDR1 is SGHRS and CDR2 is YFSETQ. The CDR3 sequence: CASSLGDAYEQYF. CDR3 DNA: TGCGCCAGCAGCTTGGGTGACGCCTACGAGCAGTACTTC. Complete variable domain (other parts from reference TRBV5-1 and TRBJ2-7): KAGVTQTPRYLIKTRGQQVTLSCSPISGHRSVSWYQQTPGQGLQFLFEYFSETQRNKGNFPGRFSGRQFSNSRSEMNVSTLELGDSALYLCASSLGDAYEQYFGPGTRLTVT.

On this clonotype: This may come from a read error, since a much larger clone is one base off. This CDR3 is CASSLAPVMNTEAFF. DNA of the CDR3: TGTGCCAGCAGCTTAGCGCCGGTTATGAACACTGAAGCTTTCTTT. The rearrangement uses TRBV7-9 and TRBJ1-1; D is ambiguous. The germline V gene encodes CDR1 SEHNR and CDR2 FQNEAQ (reference sequence). The CDR3 loop spans 15 amino acids. The V end was cut by 0 bases, the J end by 0 bases, with 8 bases between.

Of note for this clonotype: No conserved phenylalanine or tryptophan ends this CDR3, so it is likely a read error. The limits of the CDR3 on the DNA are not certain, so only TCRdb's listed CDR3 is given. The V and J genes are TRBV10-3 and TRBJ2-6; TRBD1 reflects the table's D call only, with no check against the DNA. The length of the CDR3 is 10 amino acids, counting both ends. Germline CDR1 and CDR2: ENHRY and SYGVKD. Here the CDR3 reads CAISRPGVPS.

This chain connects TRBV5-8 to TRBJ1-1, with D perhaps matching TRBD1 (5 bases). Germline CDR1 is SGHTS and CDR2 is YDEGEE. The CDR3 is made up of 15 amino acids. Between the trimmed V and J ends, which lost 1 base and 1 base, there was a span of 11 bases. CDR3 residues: CASSLWGPRNTEAFF. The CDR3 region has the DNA TGTGCCAGCAGCTTGTGGGGACCTCGGAACACTGAAGCTTTCTTT.

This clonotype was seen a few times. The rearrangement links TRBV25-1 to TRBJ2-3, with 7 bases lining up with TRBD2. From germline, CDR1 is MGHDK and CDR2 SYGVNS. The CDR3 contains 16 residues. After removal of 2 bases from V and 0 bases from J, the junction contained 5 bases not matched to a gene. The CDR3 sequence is CASSESGGRSTDTQYF. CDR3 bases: TGTGCCAGCAGTGAAAGTGGCGGGAGAAGCACAGATACGCAGTATTTT.

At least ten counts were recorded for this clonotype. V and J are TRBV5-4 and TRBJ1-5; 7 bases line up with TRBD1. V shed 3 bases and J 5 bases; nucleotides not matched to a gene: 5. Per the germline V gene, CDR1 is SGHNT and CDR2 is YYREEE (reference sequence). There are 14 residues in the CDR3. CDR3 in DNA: TGTGCCAGCAGCTCCCAGGGGGTTGATCAGCCCCAGCATTTT. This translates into CASSSQGVDQPQHF.